This TCR beta chain was found in a study of OX40 agonist ivuxolimab in advanced cancers. The investigators sampled blood at baseline, at cycle 4 day 1, and at cycle 7 day 1. The V gene lost 7 bases and the J gene lost 4 bases, with 11 bases spanning the gap. This CDR3 region has 12 residues. CDR1 is SNHLY and CDR2 is FYNNEI in the germline V gene. Profiled with immunoSEQ multiplex PCR; TCRdb holds only in-frame clones, not every one. The table shows roughly 50,000 clones, with 80% to 85% occurring only once. The TCR was taken from an adult with an advanced solid tumor such as melanoma, head and neck, liver or kidney cancer. This chain connects TRBV2 to TRBJ2-7; no firm D call. Sample: CD4+ or CD8+ T cells sorted from blood, taken in a trial of the OX40 agonist ivuxolimab. The CDR3 region has the DNA TGTGCCAGCAAGGATGAGAGGTACGAGCAGTACTTC. Amino acid sequence: CASKDERYEQYF.